The 24 T cell receptor beta chains below come from one sample, sequenced in a study of blood T cells in healthy people across ages. Alongside a J-beta primer mix, a sample-barcoded 5' primer served in a second PCR lasting roughly 6 to 11 cycles. Each CDR3 protein is one row after TCRdb ran MiXCR on the 5' RACE reads. The sample includes roughly 930,000 distinct CDR3 sequences, around 46% of them seen just once. The sequencing sample was made of blood. The receptors here all came from a young man in good health.

This clonotype was found many times. The J gene is TRBJ1-4, the V gene TRBV5-7; 10 bases are shared with TRBD1. TRBV5-7 is an open reading frame whose function is uncertain. The CDR3 extends over 18 amino acids. The V and J ends lost 2 bases and 3 bases, in that order; junction bases with no gene match: 10. The CDR3 protein is CASSFPGQGRSANEKLFF. The CDR3 bases are TGTGCCAGCAGCTTTCCGGGACAGGGGCGCTCGGCTAATGAAAAACTGTTTTTT.

This clonotype showed up just a few times. The V call is TRBV5-1, the J call TRBJ2-5; D uncertain. The germline gives CDR1 SGHRS, CDR2 YFSETQ. The CDR3 loop spans 14 amino acids. Trimming cost V 4 bases and J 0 bases, with 10 bases left between them. The CDR3 spells CASSPGSYQETQYF. The CDR3 DNA is TGCGCCAGCAGCCCCGGATCGTACCAAGAGACCCAGTACTTC.

The chain joins TRBV9 to TRBJ2-3; D gene uncertain. Germline-derived CDR1 and CDR2 are SGDLS and YYNGEE. Trimming stripped 0 bases from V and 6 bases from J, with 17 bases between. The CDR3 spans 16 residues. The CDR3 DNA sequence: TGTGCCAGCAGCGTAGTTGCCCGAACCCCACTCGATACGCAGTATTTT. Its protein product is CASSVVARTPLDTQYF.

This chain connects TRBV5-6 to TRBJ2-3; TRBD1 might be the D (6 bases). The CDR3 extends over 14 amino acids. Germline CDR1 is SGHDT and CDR2 is YYEEEE. Trimming left V 1 base short and J 3 bases short, with 9 bases between. In DNA, the CDR3 is TGTGCCAGCAGCTTGCTCAGGGGAACAGATACGCAGTATTTT. It encodes CASSLLRGTDTQYF.

This chain joins TRBV6-6 and TRBJ2-1, with TRBD1 matching over 7 bases. Germline lookup yields CDR1 MNHNY and CDR2 SVGAGI (reference sequence). J was trimmed by 7 bases and V by 2 bases; bases with no gene match: 2. The CDR3 extends over 13 amino acids. The CDR3 loop reads CASSYRDSNEQFF. CDR3 bases: TGTGCCAGCAGTTACCGGGACAGTAATGAGCAGTTCTTC.

The CDR3 here is CSATRGSTTYEQYF. As DNA, the CDR3 is TGCAGTGCCACGCGCGGGAGTACCACCTACGAGCAGTACTTC. The rearrangement joins TRBV20-1 to TRBJ2-5; 7 bases are shared with TRBD2. The DNA end lines up better with TRBJ2-7; the J call may be wrong. This CDR3 region has 14 residues. Germline CDR1 DFQATT, CDR2 SNEGSKA (reference sequence).

This chain joins TRBV20-1 and TRBJ2-7; TRBD1 matches at 8 bases. The germline CDR1 and CDR2 sequences are DFQATT and SNEGSKA (reference sequence). V was clipped by 7 bases and J by 2 bases; unmatched bases: 10. The length of the CDR3 is 14 residues. DNA for the CDR3: TGCAGTGACCAACCACAGGGGGTAGCCTACGAGCAGTACTTC. Its translation is CSDQPQGVAYEQYF.

The chain combines TRBV11-2 with TRBJ2-7, with a possible D match to TRBD2 (6 bases). V was clipped by 5 bases and J by 3 bases, with 14 bases between them. Germline lookup yields CDR1 SGHAT and CDR2 FQNNGV. This CDR3 spans 14 amino acids. DNA for the CDR3: TGTGCCAGCAGCGTTGCTAGCGCCTTCTACGAGCAGTACTTC. It specifies CASSVASAFYEQYF.

This chain links TRBV5-1 with TRBJ1-4; unclear D gene. The CDR3 is 15 amino acids. CDR1 SGHRS and CDR2 YFSETQ come from the germline V gene. Between the trimmed V and J ends, which lost 3 bases and 8 bases, there was a span of 17 bases. The CDR3 spells CASSWEGLDGEKLFF. The CDR3 nucleotides read TGCGCCAGCAGCTGGGAGGGTCTCGACGGGGAAAAACTGTTTTTT.

This clonotype has more than one count but fewer than ten. The chain couples TRBV10-3 to TRBJ1-1; tentative D call: TRBD1 (5 bases). The V and J ends lost 7 bases and 2 bases respectively, with 14 bases between them. Germline CDR1 ENHRY, CDR2 SYGVKD. The CDR3 consists of 14 residues. CDR3: CAITLAGGNTEAFF. The CDR3 nucleotides are TGTGCCATCACCCTAGCCGGGGGTAACACTGAAGCTTTCTTT.

This chain uses TRBV7-2 with TRBJ1-1; D remains ambiguous. V lost 1 base and J 3 bases, leaving 6 bases between the germline ends. Germline CDR1 is SGHTA and CDR2 is FQGNSA. The length of the CDR3 is 13 residues. CDR3 sequence: CASSLGWDTEAFF. For the CDR3, the DNA is TGTGCCAGCAGCTTAGGATGGGACACTGAAGCTTTCTTT.

This clonotype has more than one count but fewer than ten. This CDR3 is CASSSPRGDYEQYF. DNA of the CDR3: TGTGCCAGCAGTTCTCCCAGGGGGGACTACGAGCAGTACTTC. The V call is TRBV6-5, the J call TRBJ2-7; D is perhaps TRBD1 (7 bases). V was shortened by 4 bases and J by 3 bases, with 13 bases between the two germline ends. CDR3 length: 14 residues. Germline V gene sequence: CDR1 MNHEY, CDR2 SVGAGI.

This clonotype was seen a few times. This chain links TRBV2 with TRBJ2-7; 8 nucleotides agree with TRBD1. The germline gives CDR1 SNHLY, CDR2 FYNNEI. Losses at the gene ends were 0 bases for V and 2 bases for J; bases not matched to a gene: 6. The CDR3 length is 16 residues. CDR3 residues: CASSEARRGHTYEQYF. CDR3 nucleotide sequence: TGTGCCAGCAGTGAAGCGCGCAGGGGGCATACCTACGAGCAGTACTTC.

This sequence joins TRBV5-1 and TRBJ2-1; the D is unclear. CDR1 and CDR2 from the germline V gene are SGHRS and YFSETQ. Trimming stripped 0 bases from V and 8 bases from J, with 18 bases between. The CDR3 contains 16 residues. CDR3 in amino acids: CASSLASAPPRDEQFF. For the CDR3, the DNA is TGCGCCAGCAGCTTGGCCTCGGCCCCCCCCCGTGATGAGCAGTTCTTC.

The genes are TRBV4-1 and TRBJ2-7; no firm D call. CDR1 MGHRA and CDR2 YSYEKL come from the germline V gene. The CDR3 is 13 residues long. V shed 4 bases and J shed 3 bases, with 10 bases lying between them. DNA for the CDR3: TGCGCCAGCAGCCCACCCAGGTTCTACGAGCAGTACTTC. Protein product: CASSPPRFYEQYF.

This chain joins TRBV9 and TRBJ1-2; 8 nucleotides agree with TRBD1. V gave up 4 bases and J gave up 0 bases; unmatched junction bases: 14. This CDR3 is built from 18 residues. CDR1 is SGDLS, CDR2 YYNGEE, per germline. The CDR3 spells CASSLSTGTGPSNYGYTF. CDR3 bases: TGTGCCAGCAGCCTTTCGACCGGGACAGGTCCCTCTAACTATGGCTACACCTTC.

The chain links TRBV6-5 to TRBJ2-7; 9 nucleotides align to TRBD1. From germline, CDR1 is MNHEY and CDR2 SVGAGI. The CDR3 length is 15 residues. V was clipped by 2 bases and J by 5 bases; unmatched bases: 7. The CDR3 spells CASSYKGQGLNEQYF. In DNA form, the CDR3 reads TGTGCCAGCAGTTACAAAGGACAGGGGCTCAACGAGCAGTACTTC.

The chain recombines TRBV2 with TRBJ1-1, with D possibly TRBD1 on 6 matching bases. CDR1 is SNHLY, CDR2 FYNNEI, per germline. V gave up 6 bases and J gave up 3 bases, with 14 bases separating them. CDR3 length equals 14 residues. The chain's CDR3 is CASRRNRDYTEAFF. In DNA form, the CDR3 reads TGTGCCAGCAGAAGAAACAGGGACTACACTGAAGCTTTCTTT.

The chain joins TRBV25-1 to TRBJ2-1, with 12 bases that match TRBD2. The CDR3 has 16 residues. Germline lookup yields CDR1 MGHDK and CDR2 SYGVNS. V was clipped by 8 bases and J by 0 bases; unmatched bases: 5. In nucleotides, the CDR3 is TGTGCCAGCGCGAGGACTAGCGGGGACTCCTACAATGAGCAGTTCTTC. Amino acids: CASARTSGDSYNEQFF.

The V gene is TRBV6-4, the J gene TRBJ2-7; D gene uncertain. V lost 6 bases, J lost 1 base, and 13 bases lay in between. In germline, CDR1 is MRHNA, CDR2 SNTAGT. This CDR3 is built from 14 residues. CDR3 residues: CASSPPSWSYEQYF. The CDR3 DNA is TGTGCCAGCAGCCCACCTTCCTGGTCCTACGAGCAGTACTTC.

The chain joins TRBV2 to TRBJ2-1; 11 bases line up with TRBD2. The DNA end is more similar to TRBJ2-7, so the J call may be wrong. The germline CDR1 and CDR2 sequences are SNHLY and FYNNEI. This CDR3 spans 17 amino acids. CDR3 DNA: TGTGCCAGCAGTTCACTAGCGGGGGTCACCTCCTACAATGAGCAGTACTTC. It encodes CASSSLAGVTSYNEQYF.

The chain links TRBV7-9 to TRBJ1-2; D call uncertain. CDR1 SEHNR and CDR2 FQNEAQ come from the germline V gene (reference sequence). CDR3 length: 14 residues. V lost 3 bases to trimming and J lost 6 bases, with 14 bases between them. The CDR3 protein is CASSFSPREHGYTF. CDR3 sequence (DNA): TGTGCCAGCAGCTTTTCCCCCCGGGAACATGGCTACACCTTC.

The J gene is TRBJ2-1, the V gene TRBV10-3; D is perhaps TRBD1 (6 bases). CDR3 length equals 13 residues. In germline, CDR1 is ENHRY, CDR2 SYGVKD. V was trimmed by 4 bases and J by 13 bases, leaving 17 bases between them. The CDR3 DNA reads as TGTGCCATCAGTGTAGACAGGCAAGAGACCCAGTTCTTC. Its translation is CAISVDRQETQFF.

V usage is TRBV29-1 and J usage is TRBJ2-4; a possible D gene is TRBD1 (5 bases). The J call is in doubt because the DNA end fits TRBJ2-7 better. CDR1 is SQVTM and CDR2 is ANQGSEA in the germline V gene. The CDR3 length is 12 residues. The CDR3 region is CSVGPGSYEQYF. CDR3 DNA: TGCAGCGTTGGCCCAGGGTCCTACGAGCAGTACTTC.